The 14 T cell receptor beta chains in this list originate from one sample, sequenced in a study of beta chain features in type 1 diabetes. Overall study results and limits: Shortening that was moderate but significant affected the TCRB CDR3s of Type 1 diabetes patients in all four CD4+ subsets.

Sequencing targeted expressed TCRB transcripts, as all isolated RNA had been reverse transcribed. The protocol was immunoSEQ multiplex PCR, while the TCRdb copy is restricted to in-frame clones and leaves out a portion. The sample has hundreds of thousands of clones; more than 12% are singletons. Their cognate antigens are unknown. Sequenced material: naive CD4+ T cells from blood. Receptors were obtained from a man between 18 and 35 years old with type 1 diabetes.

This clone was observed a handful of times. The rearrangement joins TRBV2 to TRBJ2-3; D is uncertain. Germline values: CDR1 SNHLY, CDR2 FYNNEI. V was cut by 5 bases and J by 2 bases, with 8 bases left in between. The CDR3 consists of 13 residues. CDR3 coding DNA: TGTGCCAGCAGTTCCCTAGACACAGATACGCAGTATTTT. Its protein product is CASSSLDTDTQYF.

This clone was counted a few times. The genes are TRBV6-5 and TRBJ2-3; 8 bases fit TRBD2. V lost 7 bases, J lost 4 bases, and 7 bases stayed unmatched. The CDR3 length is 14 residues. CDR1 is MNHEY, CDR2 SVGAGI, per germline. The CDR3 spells CASKWSSGSDTQYF. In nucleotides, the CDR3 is TGTGCCAGCAAGTGGTCTAGCGGGTCAGATACGCAGTATTTT.

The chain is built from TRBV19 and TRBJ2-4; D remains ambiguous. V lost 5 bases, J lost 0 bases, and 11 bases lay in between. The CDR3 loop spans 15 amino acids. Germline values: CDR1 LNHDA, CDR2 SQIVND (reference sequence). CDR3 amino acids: CASSVARVAKNIQYF. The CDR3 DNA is TGTGCCAGTAGTGTGGCCAGAGTAGCCAAAAACATTCAGTACTTC.

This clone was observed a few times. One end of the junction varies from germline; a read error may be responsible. This CDR3 reads CASSLGRGKQPQHF. The CDR3 nucleotides are TGCGCCAGCAGCTTGGGCAGGGGCAAGCAGCCCCAGCATTTT. The gene calls are TRBV5-1 and TRBJ1-5; D is perhaps TRBD1 (6 bases). CDR1 SGHRS and CDR2 YFSETQ come from the germline V gene. The CDR3 runs to 14 residues.

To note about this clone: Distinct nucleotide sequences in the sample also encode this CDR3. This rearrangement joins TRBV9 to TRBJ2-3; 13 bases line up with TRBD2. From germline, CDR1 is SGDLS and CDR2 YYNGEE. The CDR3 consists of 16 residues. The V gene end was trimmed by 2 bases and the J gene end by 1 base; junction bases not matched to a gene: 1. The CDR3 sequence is CASSVGTSGGTDTQYF. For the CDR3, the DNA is TGTGCCAGCAGCGTGGGGACTAGCGGGGGCACAGATACGCAGTATTTT.

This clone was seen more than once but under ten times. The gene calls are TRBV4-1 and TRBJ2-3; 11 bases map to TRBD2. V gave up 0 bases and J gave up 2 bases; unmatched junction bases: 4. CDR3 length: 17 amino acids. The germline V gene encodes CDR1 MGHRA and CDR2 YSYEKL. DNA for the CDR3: TGCGCCAGCAGCCAAGATACTAGCGGGAGCTTCACAGATACGCAGTATTTT. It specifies CASSQDTSGSFTDTQYF.

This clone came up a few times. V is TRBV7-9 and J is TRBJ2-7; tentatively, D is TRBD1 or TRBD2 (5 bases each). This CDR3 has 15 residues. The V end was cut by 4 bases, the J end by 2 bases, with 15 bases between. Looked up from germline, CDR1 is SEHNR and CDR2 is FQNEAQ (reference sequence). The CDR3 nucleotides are TGTGCCAGCAGCTCGCTTGGGACGACGGCCTACGAGCAGTACTTC. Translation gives CASSSLGTTAYEQYF. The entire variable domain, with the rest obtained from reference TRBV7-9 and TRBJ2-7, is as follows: DTGVSQNPRHKITKRGQNVTFRCDPISEHNRLYWYRQTLGQGPEFLTYFQNEAQLEKSRLLSDRFSAERPKGSFSTLEIQRTEQGDSAMYLCASSSLGTTAYEQYFGPGTRLTVT.

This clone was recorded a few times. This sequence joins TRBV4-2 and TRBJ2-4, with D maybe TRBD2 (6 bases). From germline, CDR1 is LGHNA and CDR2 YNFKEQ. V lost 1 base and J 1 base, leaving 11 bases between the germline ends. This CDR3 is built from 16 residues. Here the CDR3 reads CASSQAGEYAKNIQYF. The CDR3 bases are TGTGCCAGCAGCCAAGCGGGGGAGTATGCCAAAAACATTCAGTACTTC.

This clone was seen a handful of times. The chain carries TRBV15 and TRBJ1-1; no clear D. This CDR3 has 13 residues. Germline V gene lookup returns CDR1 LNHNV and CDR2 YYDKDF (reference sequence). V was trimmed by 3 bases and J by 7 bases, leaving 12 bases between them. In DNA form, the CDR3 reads TGTGCCACCAGCAGCAGCTCCCGTGGTGAAGCTTTCTTT. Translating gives CATSSSSRGEAFF.

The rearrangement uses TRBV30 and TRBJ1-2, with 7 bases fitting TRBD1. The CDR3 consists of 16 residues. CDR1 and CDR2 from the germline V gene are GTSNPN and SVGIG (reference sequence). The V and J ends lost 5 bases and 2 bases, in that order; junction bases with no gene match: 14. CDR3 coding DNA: TGTGCCTGGGCTAATTCGGCAGGGGGACAAAACTATGGCTACACCTTC. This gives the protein CAWANSAGGQNYGYTF. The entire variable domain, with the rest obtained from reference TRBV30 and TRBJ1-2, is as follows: SQTIHQWPATLVQPVGSPLSLECTVEGTSNPNLYWYRQAAGRGLQLLFYSVGIGQISSEVPQNLSASRPQDRQFILSSKKLLLSDSGFYLCAWANSAGGQNYGYTFGSGTRLTVV.

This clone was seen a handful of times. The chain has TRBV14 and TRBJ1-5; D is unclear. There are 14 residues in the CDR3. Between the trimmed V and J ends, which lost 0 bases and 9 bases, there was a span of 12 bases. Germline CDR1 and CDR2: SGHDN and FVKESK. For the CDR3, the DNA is TGTGCCAGCAGCCAAGACAGTAACGGGAGGCCCCAGCATTTT. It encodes CASSQDSNGRPQHF. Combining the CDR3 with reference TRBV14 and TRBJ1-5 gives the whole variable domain EAGVTQFPSHSVIEKGQTVTLRCDPISGHDNLYWYRRVMGKEIKFLLHFVKESKQDESGMPNNRFLAERTGGTYSTLKVQPAELEDSGVYFCASSQDSNGRPQHFGDGTRLSIL.

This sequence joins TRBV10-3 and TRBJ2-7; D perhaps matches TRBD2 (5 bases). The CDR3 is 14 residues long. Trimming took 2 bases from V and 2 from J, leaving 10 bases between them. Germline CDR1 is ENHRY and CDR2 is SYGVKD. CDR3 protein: CAISEEGTPYEQYF. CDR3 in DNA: TGTGCCATCAGTGAGGAGGGTACCCCCTACGAGCAGTACTTC.

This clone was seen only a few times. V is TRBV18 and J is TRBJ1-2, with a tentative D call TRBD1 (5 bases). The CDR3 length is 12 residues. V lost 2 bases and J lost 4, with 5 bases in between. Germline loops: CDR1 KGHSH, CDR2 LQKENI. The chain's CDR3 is CASSPGGYGYTF. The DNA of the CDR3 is TGTGCCAGCTCACCAGGGGGCTATGGCTACACCTTC.

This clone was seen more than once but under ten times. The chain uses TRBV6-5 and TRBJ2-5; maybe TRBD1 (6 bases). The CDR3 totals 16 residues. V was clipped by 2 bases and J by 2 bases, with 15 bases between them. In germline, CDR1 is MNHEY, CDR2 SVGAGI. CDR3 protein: CASSYRGRGMQETQYF. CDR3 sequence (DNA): TGTGCCAGCAGTTACAGGGGTAGGGGGATGCAAGAGACCCAGTACTTC.